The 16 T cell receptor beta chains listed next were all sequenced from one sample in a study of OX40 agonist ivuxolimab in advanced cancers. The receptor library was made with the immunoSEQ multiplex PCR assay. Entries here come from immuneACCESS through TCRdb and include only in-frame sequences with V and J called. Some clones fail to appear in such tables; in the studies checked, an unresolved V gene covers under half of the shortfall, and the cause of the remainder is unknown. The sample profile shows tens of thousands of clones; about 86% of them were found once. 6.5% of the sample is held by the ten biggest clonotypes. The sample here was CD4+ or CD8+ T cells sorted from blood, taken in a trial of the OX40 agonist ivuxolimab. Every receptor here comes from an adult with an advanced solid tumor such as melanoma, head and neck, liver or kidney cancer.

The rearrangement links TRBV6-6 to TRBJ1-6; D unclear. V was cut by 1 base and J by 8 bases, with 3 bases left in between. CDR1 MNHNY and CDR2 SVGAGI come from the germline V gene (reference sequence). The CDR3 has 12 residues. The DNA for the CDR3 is TGTGCCAGCAGTTACTTGGATTCACCCCTCCACTTT. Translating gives CASSYLDSPLHF.

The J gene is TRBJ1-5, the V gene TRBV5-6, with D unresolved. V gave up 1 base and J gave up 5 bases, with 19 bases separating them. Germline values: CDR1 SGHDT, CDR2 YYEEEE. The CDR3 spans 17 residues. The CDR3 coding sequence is TGTGCCAGCAGCTTGTTTAGACCGGATGGACGATATCAGCCCCAGCATTTT. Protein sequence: CASSLFRPDGRYQPQHF.

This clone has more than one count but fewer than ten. Here the CDR3 DNA reads TGTGCCTGGATAAAGGGGACGGCGGGAAACACTGAAGCTTTCTTT. It encodes CAWIKGTAGNTEAFF. The V call is TRBV30, the J call TRBJ1-1; maybe TRBD1 (5 bases). The CDR3 totals 15 residues. V lost 4 bases to trimming and J lost 2 bases, with 17 bases between them. CDR1 and CDR2 (germline): GTSNPN, SVGIG (reference sequence).

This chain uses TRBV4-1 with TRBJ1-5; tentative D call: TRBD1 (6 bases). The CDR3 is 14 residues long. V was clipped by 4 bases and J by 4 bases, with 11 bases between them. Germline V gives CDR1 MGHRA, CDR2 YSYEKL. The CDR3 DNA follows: TGCGCCAGCAGCCTCGGACAGCCAAATCAGCCCCAGCATTTT. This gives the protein CASSLGQPNQPQHF.

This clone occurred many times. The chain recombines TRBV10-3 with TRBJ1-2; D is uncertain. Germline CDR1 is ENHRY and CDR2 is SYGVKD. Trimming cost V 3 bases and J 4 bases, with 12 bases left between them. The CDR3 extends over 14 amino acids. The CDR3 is CAISDDAGGYGYTF. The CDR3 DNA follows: TGTGCCATCAGTGATGATGCGGGAGGCTATGGCTACACCTTC.

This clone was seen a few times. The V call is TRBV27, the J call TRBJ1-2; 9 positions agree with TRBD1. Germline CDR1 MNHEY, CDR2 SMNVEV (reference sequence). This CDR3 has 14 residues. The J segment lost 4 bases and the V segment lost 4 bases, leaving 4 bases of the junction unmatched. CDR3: CASSSWDRVYGYTF. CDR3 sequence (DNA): TGTGCCAGCAGTTCCTGGGACAGGGTCTATGGCTACACCTTC.

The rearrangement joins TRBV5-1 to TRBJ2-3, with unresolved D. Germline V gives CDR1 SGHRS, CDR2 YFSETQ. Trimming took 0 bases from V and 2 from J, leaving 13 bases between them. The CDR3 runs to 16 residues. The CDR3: CASSLVRASTTDTQYF. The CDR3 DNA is TGCGCCAGCAGCTTGGTCCGGGCGTCCACCACAGATACGCAGTATTTT.

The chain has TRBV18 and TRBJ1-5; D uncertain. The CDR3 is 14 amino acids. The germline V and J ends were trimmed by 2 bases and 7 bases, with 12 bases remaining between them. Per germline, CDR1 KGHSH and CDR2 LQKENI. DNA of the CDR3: TGTGCCAGCTCACCAATCGGGGTGGGGCAGCCCCAGCATTTT. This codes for CASSPIGVGQPQHF. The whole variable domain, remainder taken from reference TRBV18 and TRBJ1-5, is NAGVMQNPRHLVRRRGQEARLRCSPMKGHSHVYWYRQLPEEGLKFMVYLQKENIIDESGMPKERFSAEFPKEGPSILRIQQVVRGDSAAYFCASSPIGVGQPQHFGDGTRLSIL.

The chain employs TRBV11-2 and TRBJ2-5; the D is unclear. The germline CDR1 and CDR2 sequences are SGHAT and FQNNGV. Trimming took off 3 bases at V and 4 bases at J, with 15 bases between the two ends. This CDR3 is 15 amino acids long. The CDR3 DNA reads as TGTGCCAGCAGCTTCGGCGGAAAGGAAAGAGAGACCCAGTACTTC. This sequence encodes CASSFGGKERETQYF.

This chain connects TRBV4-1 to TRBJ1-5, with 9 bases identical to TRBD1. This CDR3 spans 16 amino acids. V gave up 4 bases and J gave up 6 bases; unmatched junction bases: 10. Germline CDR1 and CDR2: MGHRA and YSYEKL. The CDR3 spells CASSPGQGPRGQPQHF. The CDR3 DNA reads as TGCGCCAGCAGCCCGGGACAGGGTCCCCGGGGTCAGCCCCAGCATTTT.

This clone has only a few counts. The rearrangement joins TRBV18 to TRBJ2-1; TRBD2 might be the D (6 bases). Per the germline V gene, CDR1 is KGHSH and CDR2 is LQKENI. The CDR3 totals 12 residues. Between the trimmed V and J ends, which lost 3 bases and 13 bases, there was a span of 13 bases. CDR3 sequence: CASSPSGDFQFF. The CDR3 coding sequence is TGTGCCAGCTCACCTTCGGGAGACTTCCAGTTCTTC.

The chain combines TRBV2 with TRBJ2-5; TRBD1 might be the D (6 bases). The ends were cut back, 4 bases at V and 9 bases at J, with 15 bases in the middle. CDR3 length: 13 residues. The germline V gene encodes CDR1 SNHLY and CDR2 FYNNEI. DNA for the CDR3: TGTGCCAGCAGTGTCAAACAGGGTATTGCCCAGTACTTC. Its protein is CASSVKQGIAQYF.

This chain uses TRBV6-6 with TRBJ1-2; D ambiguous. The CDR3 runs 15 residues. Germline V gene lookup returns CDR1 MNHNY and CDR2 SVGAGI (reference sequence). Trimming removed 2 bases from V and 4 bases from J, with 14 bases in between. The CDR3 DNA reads TGTGCCAGCAGTTACGGCCCAGAGAGAAGCTATGGCTACACCTTC. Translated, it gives CASSYGPERSYGYTF.

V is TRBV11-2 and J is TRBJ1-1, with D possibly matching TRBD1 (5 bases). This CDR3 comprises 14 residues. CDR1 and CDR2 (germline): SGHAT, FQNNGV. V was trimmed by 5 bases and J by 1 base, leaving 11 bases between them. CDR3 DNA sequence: TGTGCCAGCAGCCCTCTCAGGGAGAACACTGAAGCTTTCTTT. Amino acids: CASSPLRENTEAFF.

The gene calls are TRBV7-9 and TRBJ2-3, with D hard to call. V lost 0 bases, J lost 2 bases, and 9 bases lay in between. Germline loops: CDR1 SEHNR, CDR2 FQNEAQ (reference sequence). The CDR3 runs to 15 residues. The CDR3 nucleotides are TGTGCCAGCAGCTTAGCTGGGTCATTCACAGATACGCAGTATTTT. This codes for CASSLAGSFTDTQYF.

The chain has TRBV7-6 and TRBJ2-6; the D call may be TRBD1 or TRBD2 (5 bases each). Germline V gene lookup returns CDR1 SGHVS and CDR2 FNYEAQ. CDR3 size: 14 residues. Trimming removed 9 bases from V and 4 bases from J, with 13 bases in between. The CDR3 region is CASGGVAGANVLTF. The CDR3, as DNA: TGTGCCAGTGGGGGAGTTGCAGGGGCCAACGTCCTGACTTTC.